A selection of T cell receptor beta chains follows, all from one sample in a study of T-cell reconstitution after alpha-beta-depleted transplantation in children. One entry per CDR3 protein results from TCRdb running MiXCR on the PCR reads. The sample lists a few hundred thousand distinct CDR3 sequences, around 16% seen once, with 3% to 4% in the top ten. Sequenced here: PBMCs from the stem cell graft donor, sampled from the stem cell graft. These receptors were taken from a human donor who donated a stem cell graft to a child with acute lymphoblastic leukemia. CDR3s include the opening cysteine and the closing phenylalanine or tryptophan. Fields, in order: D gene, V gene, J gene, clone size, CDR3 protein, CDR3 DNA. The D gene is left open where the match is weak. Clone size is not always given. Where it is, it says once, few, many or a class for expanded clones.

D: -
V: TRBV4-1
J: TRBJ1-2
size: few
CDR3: CASSRIWVAGNYGYTF
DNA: TGCGCCAGCAGCCGGATTTGGGTGGCAGGGAACTATGGCTACACCTTC

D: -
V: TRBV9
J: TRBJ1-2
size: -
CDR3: CASSVGPSTGNYGYTF
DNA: TGTGCCAGCAGCGTAGGCCCTTCTACAGGGAACTATGGCTACACCTTC

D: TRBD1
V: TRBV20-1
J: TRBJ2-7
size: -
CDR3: CSAGTDYEQYF
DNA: TGCAGCGCCGGGACAGACTACGAGCAGTACTTC

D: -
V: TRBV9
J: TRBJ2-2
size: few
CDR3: CASSVDPSGELFF
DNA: TGTGCCAGCAGCGTAGATCCCTCCGGGGAGCTGTTTTTT

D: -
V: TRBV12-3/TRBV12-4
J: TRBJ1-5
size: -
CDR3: CASSFGRVKGNQPQHF
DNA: TGTGCCAGCAGTTTTGGACGAGTGAAGGGCAATCAGCCCCAGCATTTT

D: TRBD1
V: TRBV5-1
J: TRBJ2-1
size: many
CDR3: CASSPGTGTNEQFF
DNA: TGCGCCAGCAGTCCCGGGACAGGGACCAATGAGCAGTTCTTC

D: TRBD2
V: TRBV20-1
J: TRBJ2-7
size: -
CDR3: CSARVASGTTHEQYF
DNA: TGCAGTGCTAGAGTCGCTAGCGGGACCACTCACGAGCAGTACTTC

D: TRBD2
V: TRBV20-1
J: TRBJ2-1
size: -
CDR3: CSARGSSTSGSYNEQFF
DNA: TGCAGTGCTAGAGGGTCCTCGACTAGCGGGTCCTACAATGAGCAGTTCTTC

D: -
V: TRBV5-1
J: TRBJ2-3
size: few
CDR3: CASRPGQEGDTQYF
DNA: TGCGCCAGCAGACCAGGACAGGAGGGAGATACGCAGTATTTT

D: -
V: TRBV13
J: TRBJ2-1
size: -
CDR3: CASSIIAGEQFF
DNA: TGTGCCAGCAGCATCATAGCTGGTGAGCAGTTCTTC

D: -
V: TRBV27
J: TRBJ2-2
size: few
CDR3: CASTTNTGELFF
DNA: TGTGCCAGCACCACGAACACCGGGGAGCTGTTTTTT

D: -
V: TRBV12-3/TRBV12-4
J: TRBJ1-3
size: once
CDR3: CPSKRGAGNTIYF
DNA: TGTCCCAGTAAGAGAGGGGCTGGAAACACCATATATTTT

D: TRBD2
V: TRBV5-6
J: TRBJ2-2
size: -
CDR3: CASSLVRPSGANTGELFF
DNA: TGTGCCAGCAGCTTGGTGAGGCCTAGCGGGGCGAACACCGGGGAGCTGTTTTTT

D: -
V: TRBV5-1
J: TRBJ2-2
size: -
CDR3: CASTKRGQTLTSTGELFF
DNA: TGCGCCAGCACCAAACGGGGCCAGACTCTGACCTCAACCGGGGAGCTGTTTTTT

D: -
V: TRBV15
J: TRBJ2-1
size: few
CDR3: CATSRGAWLRQFF
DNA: TGTGCCACCAGCAGAGGTGCCTGGCTTAGGCAGTTCTTC

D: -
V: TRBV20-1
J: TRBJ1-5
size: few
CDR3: CSAKTAGTQDQPQHF
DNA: TGCAGTGCTAAGACAGCCGGGACCCAGGATCAGCCCCAGCATTTT

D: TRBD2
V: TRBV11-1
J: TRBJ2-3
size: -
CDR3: CASSLSPGLAEEGPTTDTQYF
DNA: TGTGCCAGCAGCTTAAGTCCGGGACTAGCGGAGGAGGGCCCAACAACAGATACGCAGTATTTT

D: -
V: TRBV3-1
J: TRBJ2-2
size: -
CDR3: CASSQVSGARFETGELFF
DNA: TGTGCCAGCAGCCAAGTTTCGGGAGCAAGGTTCGAGACCGGGGAGCTGTTTTTT

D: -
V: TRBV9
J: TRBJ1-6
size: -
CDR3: CASSVRAERTPITLHF
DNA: TGTGCCAGCAGCGTAAGGGCAGAAAGGACCCCCATCACCCTCCACTTT

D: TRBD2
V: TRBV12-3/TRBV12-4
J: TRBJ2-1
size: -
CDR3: CASSPSLAGYNEQFF
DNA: TGTGCCAGCAGTCCTTCACTAGCGGGATACAATGAGCAGTTCTTC

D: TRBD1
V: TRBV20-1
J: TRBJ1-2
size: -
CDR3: CSARNSPVGQSHYGYTF
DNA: TGCAGTGCTAGAAATTCCCCAGTGGGACAGAGCCACTATGGCTACACCTTC

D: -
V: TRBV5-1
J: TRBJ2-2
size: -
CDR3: CASSGSPSGELFF
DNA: TGCGCCAGCAGCGGAAGTCCGTCCGGGGAGCTGTTTTTT

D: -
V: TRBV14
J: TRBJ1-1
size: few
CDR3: CASTTGLSTEAFF
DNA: TGTGCCAGCACCACAGGGCTTAGCACTGAAGCTTTCTTT

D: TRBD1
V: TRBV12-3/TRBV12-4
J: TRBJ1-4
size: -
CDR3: CASSPRQGLNEKLFF
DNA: TGTGCCAGCAGCCCTCGACAGGGGTTGAATGAAAAACTGTTTTTT

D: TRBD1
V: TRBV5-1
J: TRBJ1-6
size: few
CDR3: CASSPATGEGSPLHF
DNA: TGCGCCAGCAGCCCCGCGACAGGGGAGGGTTCACCCCTCCACTTT

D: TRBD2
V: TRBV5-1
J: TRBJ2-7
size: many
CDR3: CASTGLGAYEQYF
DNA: TGCGCCAGCACCGGACTAGGGGCCTACGAGCAGTACTTC

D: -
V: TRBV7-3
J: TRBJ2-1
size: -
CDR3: CASSLSEINEQFF
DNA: TGTGCCAGCAGCTTAAGTGAGATCAATGAGCAGTTCTTC

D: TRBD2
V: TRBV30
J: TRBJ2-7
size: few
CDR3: CAWGGDFGEQYF
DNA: TGTGCCTGGGGGGGGGACTTCGGCGAGCAGTACTTC

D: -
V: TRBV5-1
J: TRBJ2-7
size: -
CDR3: CASSPFLGSSYEQYF
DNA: TGCGCCAGCAGCCCTTTTCTCGGAAGCTCCTACGAGCAGTACTTC

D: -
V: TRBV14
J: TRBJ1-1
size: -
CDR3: CASSPPFRGENTEAFF
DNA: TGTGCCAGCAGCCCCCCCTTCAGGGGTGAGAACACTGAAGCTTTCTTT

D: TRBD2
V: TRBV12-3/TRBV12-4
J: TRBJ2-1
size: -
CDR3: CASSSSISGRIGVF
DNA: TGTGCCAGCAGCTCTTCTATCAGCGGGAGGATCGGCGTCTTC